Given below is one TCR beta chain in context. Original processing notes: Amplifying reference gene primers gave estimates of nucleated cell counts. Generated by immunoSEQ multiplex PCR, the TCRdb table keeps only in-frame clones and is missing some. V, J and clone size are those of that table, while D and trimming were read from the DNA. The sample holds roughly 70,000 clones, over 75% seen once. The data belong to a study of blood T cell repertoires in COVID-19. Across the study: The analysed material was cDNA or gDNA that came from T cells, B-cell-depleted T cells, or PBMCs.

The germline V and J ends were trimmed by 1 base and 10 bases, with 9 bases remaining between them. The V gene's germline CDR1 is MNHNS and CDR2 SASEGT. The length of the CDR3 is 12 residues. The sample comprised peripheral blood. The sequence derives from a man in his fifties or sixties with active COVID-19. The chain has TRBV6-1 and TRBJ2-3, with D perhaps TRBD2 (5 bases). CDR3 protein: CASSEVGGAQYF. In DNA form, the CDR3 reads TGTGCCAGCAGTGAAGTCGGAGGAGCGCAGTATTTT.